The 30 T cell receptor beta chains listed next were all sequenced from one sample in a study of shared clonotypes between healthy human individuals (dated by TCRdb to the early 2020s). To prepare the library, the immunoSEQ multiplex PCR assay was applied. In TCRdb, the immuneACCESS table is reduced to in-frame sequences with V and J assigned. These tables do not hold every clone; where another copy was compared, an unresolved V gene accounts for under half, and the others remain unexplained. The sample profile shows hundreds of thousands of clones; 55% to 85% of them were found once. Jointly, the top ten make up around 2% of the sample. The sample was memory CD4+ T cells sorted from blood. This specimen's cell subset or site label, per the study, means: CD45RA-negative fraction. The receptors shown here come from a woman aged 25 to 45 in good health.

This chain links TRBV6-4 with TRBJ1-2; maybe TRBD1 (6 bases). The CDR3 contains 13 residues. Between the trimmed V and J ends, which lost 1 base and 8 bases, there was a span of 11 bases. The germline gives CDR1 MRHNA, CDR2 SNTAGT. The CDR3 DNA reads TGTGCCAGCAGTGACTTAACAGGGAGAGGCTACACCTTC. It encodes CASSDLTGRGYTF.

This chain connects TRBV7-3 to TRBJ2-1, with D maybe TRBD1 (6 bases). V lost 1 base and J lost 6, with 25 bases in between. The CDR3 is 19 amino acids. Germline assignment: CDR1 SGHTA and CDR2 FQGTGA. CDR3 in amino acids: CASSLKRRGGWRRSNEQFF. As DNA, the CDR3 is TGTGCCAGCAGCTTAAAGCGACGTGGGGGCTGGAGAAGGAGCAATGAGCAGTTCTTC.

In this sample, this clone turned up a few times. This chain connects TRBV2 to TRBJ2-1, with 9 bases aligning to TRBD2. V shed 1 base and J 4 bases; nucleotides not matched to a gene: 11. The germline CDR1 and CDR2 sequences are SNHLY and FYNNEI. This CDR3 contains 18 residues. CDR3 protein: CASSEGGWATSGYNEQFF. Written as DNA, the CDR3 is TGTGCCAGCAGTGAAGGGGGGTGGGCCACTAGCGGGTACAATGAGCAGTTCTTC.

The chain couples TRBV9 to TRBJ1-4; 7 bases agree with TRBD1. J lost 7 bases, V lost 4 bases, and 10 bases had no gene match. Germline CDR1 reads SGDLS; CDR2 reads YYNGEE. The CDR3 loop spans 15 amino acids. The CDR3 region is CASSPRRQGVEKLFF. The CDR3 DNA sequence: TGTGCCAGCAGCCCCCGAAGACAGGGTGTTGAAAAACTGTTTTTT.

V usage is TRBV28 and J usage is TRBJ2-7; 7 nucleotides align to TRBD1. Germline values: CDR1 MDHEN, CDR2 SYDVKM. Germline trimming cut 5 bases from V and 2 bases from J; bases unmatched to any gene: 15. The CDR3 contains 17 residues. In DNA form, the CDR3 reads TGTGCCAGCAGTCTGGTAGGGGGCCCCGGAGTGCCCTACGAGCAGTACTTC. Translating gives CASSLVGGPGVPYEQYF.

The chain joins TRBV10-1 to TRBJ2-7; 11 bases are a match to TRBD1. The CDR3 is made up of 20 amino acids. The trim removed 3 bases at V and 0 bases at J, leaving 16 bases unmatched. Germline-derived CDR1 and CDR2 are WNHNN and SYGVQD (reference sequence). In nucleotides, the CDR3 is TGCGCCAGCAGTGACCAACCGGGACAGGGGGGGCCGGGAGGCTCCTACGAGCAGTACTTC. Residues: CASSDQPGQGGPGGSYEQYF.

In nucleotides, the CDR3 is TGTGCCAGCAGTTCACGACTAGCGGGAGTTTACGAGACCCAGTACTTC. Protein product: CASSSRLAGVYETQYF. The chain recombines TRBV28 with TRBJ2-5, with 12 bases that match TRBD2. V lost 4 bases and J lost 5; bases outside the gene matches: 8. Germline CDR1 MDHEN, CDR2 SYDVKM. The CDR3 contains 16 residues.

This clone was seen just once. This chain uses TRBV5-4 with TRBJ1-1; 7 nucleotides align to TRBD1. The CDR3 covers 14 residues. Germline V gene data show CDR1 as SGHNT and CDR2 as YYREEE (reference sequence). The ends lost 4 bases at V and 3 bases at J; junction bases unmatched: 6. CDR3: CASSDRDRHTEAFF. The DNA for the CDR3 is TGTGCCAGCAGCGATAGGGACAGACACACTGAAGCTTTCTTT.

The chain employs TRBV5-1 and TRBJ1-5; 8 nucleotides match TRBD1. V gave up 4 bases and J gave up 8 bases; unmatched junction bases: 8. The germline CDR1 and CDR2 sequences are SGHRS and YFSETQ. The CDR3 sequence is 14 residues long. CDR3 DNA: TGCGCCAGCAGCCGTGGACAGGGTCTGGAGCCCCAGCATTTT. The encoded protein is CASSRGQGLEPQHF.

On this clone: This sample includes further DNA sequences coding for the same CDR3. The chain has TRBV5-1 and TRBJ2-1; D gene ambiguous. The length of the CDR3 is 14 residues. Germline V lookup: CDR1 SGHRS, CDR2 YFSETQ. Trimming took off 1 base at V and 1 base at J, with 6 bases between the two ends. The CDR3 coding sequence is TGCGCCAGCAGCTTGATGGGATCCTACAATGAGCAGTTCTTC. Translation: CASSLMGSYNEQFF.

The V gene is TRBV5-6, the J gene TRBJ2-3; TRBD2 matches at 8 bases. Per the germline V gene, CDR1 is SGHDT and CDR2 is YYEEEE. The CDR3 length is 15 residues. V lost 4 bases and J lost 0; bases outside the gene matches: 4. The CDR3 loop reads CASSGLAGSTDTQYF. CDR3 bases: TGTGCCAGCAGCGGCCTAGCGGGTAGCACAGATACGCAGTATTTT.

This chain uses TRBV7-2 with TRBJ1-1, with D unclear. Trimming shortened V by 4 bases and J by 4 bases, and 13 bases separated the two germline ends. The CDR3 has 14 amino acids. CDR1 and CDR2 from the germline V gene are SGHTA and FQGNSA. The CDR3 bases are TGTGCCAGCAGCTACCGGACTACCGGCACTGAAGCTTTCTTT. Its protein is CASSYRTTGTEAFF. Full variable domain (missing parts from reference TRBV7-2 and TRBJ1-1): GAGVSQSPSNKVTEKGKDVELRCDPISGHTALYWYRQSLGQGLEFLIYFQGNSAPDKSGLPSDRFSAERTGGSVSTLTIQRTQQEDSAVYLCASSYRTTGTEAFFGQGTRLTVV.

This clone has only one observation. The V and J genes are TRBV5-6 and TRBJ2-7; D not resolved. With 1 base removed from V and 6 bases from J, the gap between germline ends came to 11 bases. This CDR3 is 13 amino acids long. The germline V gene has CDR1 SGHDT and CDR2 YYEEEE. CDR3 sequence: CASSLYSGAEQYF. CDR3 in DNA: TGTGCCAGCAGCTTGTATTCAGGAGCCGAGCAGTACTTC.

The chain recombines TRBV29-1 with TRBJ1-1, with no clear D. Trimming removed 5 bases from V and 6 bases from J, with 13 bases in between. Per germline, CDR1 SQVTM and CDR2 ANQGSEA. The CDR3 runs 12 residues. The CDR3 DNA reads as TGCAGCGTTAACCCCGAGGTGGCTGAAGCTTTCTTT. It is translated as CSVNPEVAEAFF.

The V and J genes are TRBV7-8 and TRBJ1-2; tentatively, D is TRBD1 (6 bases). The CDR3 spans 13 residues. The V gene lost 4 bases and the J gene lost 5 bases, with 11 bases spanning the gap. The germline V gene has CDR1 SGHVS and CDR2 FQNEAQ. The CDR3 sequence: CASSSGQKYGYTF. The DNA of the CDR3 is TGTGCCAGCAGCTCAGGACAGAAGTATGGCTACACCTTC.

The chain is built from TRBV7-3 and TRBJ1-2; tentative D call: TRBD1 (5 bases). The CDR3 is 14 residues long. V shed 4 bases and J shed 3 bases, with 12 bases lying between them. Germline CDR1 and CDR2: SGHTA and FQGTGA. This CDR3 reads CASSSLGRDYGYTF. The DNA for the CDR3 is TGTGCCAGCAGCTCCCTTGGCAGGGACTATGGCTACACCTTC.

J is TRBJ2-1 and V is TRBV10-2; perhaps TRBD2 as D (6 bases). V gave up 10 bases and J gave up 0 bases, with 10 bases separating them. The CDR3 spans 13 residues. Germline V gene data show CDR1 as WSHSY and CDR2 as SAAADI. CDR3 residues: CATRRDSYNEQFF. Here the CDR3 DNA reads TGCGCCACCCGGCGGGACTCCTACAATGAGCAGTTCTTC.

The chain combines TRBV28 with TRBJ1-5, with D perhaps TRBD1 (6 bases). Trimming took 5 bases from V and 5 from J, leaving 16 bases between them. Germline CDR1 reads MDHEN; CDR2 reads SYDVKM. This CDR3 comprises 15 residues. CDR3 DNA sequence: TGTGCCAGCAGTCCATCGGACAGATTTTATCAGCCCCAGCATTTT. Protein: CASSPSDRFYQPQHF.

This clone has just a few counts. The V gene is TRBV6-1, the J gene TRBJ1-2; maybe TRBD1 (6 bases). This CDR3 has 15 residues. Germline loops: CDR1 MNHNS, CDR2 SASEGT. V was cut by 2 bases and J by 4 bases, with 14 bases left in between. Here the CDR3 reads CASSEMGAQSYGYTF. The CDR3, as DNA: TGTGCCAGCAGTGAAATGGGGGCGCAGAGCTATGGCTACACCTTC.

This clone was seen only a few times. The rearrangement links TRBV19 to TRBJ1-5; 7 bases agree with TRBD1. Germline CDR1 is LNHDA and CDR2 is SQIVND (reference sequence). This CDR3 has 18 residues. Trimming removed 3 bases from V and 0 bases from J; junction bases left unmatched: 11. The CDR3 DNA follows: TGTGCCAGTAGTATCGCTCCTATACAGGGGTATAGCAATCAGCCCCAGCATTTT. Amino acids: CASSIAPIQGYSNQPQHF.

V gene TRBV7-2 combines with J gene TRBJ1-2, with D possibly matching TRBD1 (6 bases). CDR1 is SGHTA and CDR2 is FQGNSA in the germline V gene. The CDR3 loop spans 12 amino acids. V gave up 7 bases and J gave up 8 bases, with 14 bases separating them. As DNA, the CDR3 is TGTGCCAGCAAACGAGGGGGTTTAGGCTACACCTTC. This translates into CASKRGGLGYTF. The full variable domain, completed using reference TRBV7-2 and TRBJ1-2, is GAGVSQSPSNKVTEKGKDVELRCDPISGHTALYWYRQSLGQGLEFLIYFQGNSAPDKSGLPSDRFSAERTGGSVSTLTIQRTQQEDSAVYLCASKRGGLGYTFGSGTRLTVV.

This clone was counted at least ten times. This sample also contains other DNA sequences that code for the same CDR3. V usage is TRBV29-1 and J usage is TRBJ2-7; either TRBD1 or TRBD2 may fit D (5 bases each). Trimming removed 6 bases at V and 2 bases at J, with 17 bases between. The length of the CDR3 is 14 residues. Germline V gene lookup returns CDR1 SQVTM and CDR2 ANQGSEA. CDR3 protein: CSVETGTATYEQYF. In DNA, the CDR3 is TGCAGCGTGGAAACCGGGACGGCTACCTACGAGCAGTACTTC.

The rearrangement links TRBV7-8 to TRBJ2-2, with 9 nucleotides matching TRBD1. This CDR3 comprises 16 residues. Germline loops: CDR1 SGHVS, CDR2 FQNEAQ. J was trimmed by 8 bases and V by 7 bases; bases with no gene match: 14. The CDR3 DNA follows: TGTGCCAGCACCCCGAACAGGGGGCAGGGTAATGGGGAGCTGTTTTTT. This sequence encodes CASTPNRGQGNGELFF.

The rearrangement joins TRBV4-2 to TRBJ2-7, with 8 positions matching TRBD2. CDR1 and CDR2 (germline): LGHNA, YNFKEQ. Germline trimming cut 4 bases from V and 3 bases from J; bases unmatched to any gene: 11. The CDR3 spans 16 residues. The CDR3 region is CASSLSGGEALYEQYF. The CDR3 DNA reads as TGTGCCAGCAGCCTATCGGGGGGGGAGGCCCTCTACGAGCAGTACTTC.

CDR3 in amino acids: CASSIVQRNEKLFF. The CDR3 DNA reads TGTGCCAGTAGTATAGTACAGAGGAATGAAAAACTGTTTTTT. The chain has TRBV19 and TRBJ1-4; D uncertain. In germline, CDR1 is LNHDA, CDR2 SQIVND (reference sequence). The CDR3 runs 14 residues. V lost 1 base and J 5 bases, leaving 8 bases between the germline ends. Together with reference TRBV19 and TRBJ1-4, the CDR3 gives the full variable domain: DGGITQSPKYLFRKEGQNVTLSCEQNLNHDAMYWYRQDPGQGLRLIYYSQIVNDFQKGDIAEGYSVSREKKESFPLTVTSAQKNPTAFYLCASSIVQRNEKLFFGSGTQLSVL.

This rearrangement joins TRBV7-2 to TRBJ2-7, with D possibly being TRBD1 or TRBD2 (5 bases each). This CDR3 is 15 amino acids long. Germline CDR1 is SGHTA and CDR2 is FQGNSA. V was trimmed by 4 bases and J by 3 bases, leaving 16 bases between them. CDR3 amino acids: CASSSDHRGLYEQYF. CDR3 sequence (DNA): TGTGCCAGCAGCTCGGATCACCGGGGCCTCTACGAGCAGTACTTC.

Concerning this clone: This sample also contains other DNA sequences that code for the same CDR3. V and J are TRBV19 and TRBJ1-5; weak D call: TRBD1 (6 bases). CDR3 length: 14 amino acids. V was pared by 1 base and J by 7 bases, with 11 bases between. Germline V gene data show CDR1 as LNHDA and CDR2 as SQIVND (reference sequence). The DNA of the CDR3 is TGTGCCAGTAGTATAGTCGGGGGCGACCAGCCCCAGCATTTT. The encoded protein is CASSIVGGDQPQHF.

The chain links TRBV6-4 to TRBJ1-1; a weak D match, TRBD1 (5 bases). The CDR3 is 13 residues long. In germline, CDR1 is MRHNA, CDR2 SNTAGT. Trimming took off 4 bases at V and 4 bases at J, with 10 bases between the two ends. The CDR3 DNA follows: TGTGCCAGCAGTGGGACATTGGGCACTGAAGCTTTCTTT. Amino acids: CASSGTLGTEAFF.

The rearrangement uses TRBV5-1 and TRBJ2-3; TRBD1 agrees at 7 bases. The V and J ends lost 4 bases and 2 bases, in that order; junction bases with no gene match: 4. Germline CDR1 and CDR2: SGHRS and YFSETQ. The CDR3 extends over 14 amino acids. CDR3 amino acids: CASSRDSNTDTQYF. The CDR3 bases are TGCGCCAGCAGCAGGGACAGTAACACAGATACGCAGTATTTT.

The rearrangement links TRBV4-3 to TRBJ1-2; weak D call: TRBD1 (6 bases). CDR1 is LGHNA and CDR2 is YSLEER in the germline V gene. This CDR3 is built from 13 residues. Trimming took off 1 base at V and 5 bases at J, with 8 bases between the two ends. The CDR3 here is CASSQGTDYGYTF. CDR3 DNA sequence: TGCGCCAGCAGCCAAGGGACAGATTATGGCTACACCTTC.